This T cell receptor beta chain emerged from a study of control samples from healthy donors and cancer patients (dated by TCRdb to 2019 to 2021). As for this clone: The antigen it recognizes is unknown. Base qualities are not at hand, and no much larger clone is one base apart.

The method behind the library was the immunoSEQ multiplex PCR assay. Drawn from immuneACCESS, this table holds only the in-frame rearrangements with V and J called that TCRdb kept. Clones are partly lost; checked studies trace under half to an unresolved V gene and leave the rest unexplained. The sample profile shows about 160,000 clones; about 94% of them were found once. The ten largest clonotypes hold 14% of the sample. This TCR came from a man aged 55 to 70 with colorectal cancer. The sequenced sample was PBMCs.

The bases read TGTGCCAGCAACTTCGACAGGGCTTACGAGCAGTACTTC. Translation gives CASNFDRAYEQYF. This sequence uses TRBV5-8 and TRBJ2-7; the junction holds 7 bases that match TRBD1. V is pruned by 6 bases and J by 4 bases, leaving 7 bases of the junction without a gene match. Its CDR3 holds 13 amino acids, cysteine through phenylalanine. The read is trimmed to its CDR3 DNA, 39 bases read in frame from base 1. The germline V gene specifies SGHTS as CDR1 and YDEGEE as CDR2.